These 16 T cell receptor beta chains originate from one sample sequenced in a study of T cells and Merkel cell carcinoma outcomes. The assay was immunoSEQ multiplex PCR, and TCRdb's table has in-frame clones only and misses some. The sample has about 2,000 clones; nearly 95% are singletons. The sample comprised tumor tissue from Merkel cell carcinoma. The receptors derive from a human donor with Merkel cell carcinoma.

This chain uses TRBV30 with TRBJ1-3, with D possibly TRBD1 on 5 matching bases. The germline V gene has CDR1 GTSNPN and CDR2 SVGIG (reference sequence). V lost 1 base and J 0 bases, leaving 10 bases between the germline ends. The CDR3 is 15 amino acids. CDR3 amino acids: CAWSGGVLSGNTIYF. The CDR3 DNA follows: TGTGCCTGGAGTGGGGGGGTACTCTCTGGAAACACCATATATTTT.

This chain connects TRBV30 to TRBJ1-5; no reliable D call. Trimming pared 2 bases from V and 0 bases from J, leaving 11 bases between. CDR3 length: 15 amino acids. CDR1 GTSNPN and CDR2 SVGIG come from the germline V gene (reference sequence). The CDR3 loop reads CAWSLETSSNQPQHF. The CDR3 DNA reads as TGTGCCTGGAGTCTCGAGACGTCTAGCAATCAGCCCCAGCATTTT. Based on the CDR3 plus reference TRBV30 and TRBJ1-5, the full variable domain is SQTIHQWPATLVQPVGSPLSLECTVEGTSNPNLYWYRQAAGRGLQLLFYSVGIGQISSEVPQNLSASRPQDRQFILSSKKLLLSDSGFYLCAWSLETSSNQPQHFGDGTRLSIL.

V is TRBV5-1 and J is TRBJ2-5; D might be TRBD2 (5 bases). The germline V gene encodes CDR1 SGHRS and CDR2 YFSETQ. This CDR3 comprises 13 residues. V shed 4 bases and J shed 5 bases, with 12 bases lying between them. CDR3 nucleotide sequence: TGCGCCAGCAGCCCCTGGACGGGGGAGACCCAGTACTTC. Its protein is CASSPWTGETQYF. Full variable domain (rest looked up from reference TRBV5-1 and TRBJ2-5): KAGVTQTPRYLIKTRGQQVTLSCSPISGHRSVSWYQQTPGQGLQFLFEYFSETQRNKGNFPGRFSGRQFSNSRSEMNVSTLELGDSALYLCASSPWTGETQYFGPGTRLLVL.

The rearrangement uses TRBV7-9 and TRBJ2-7; possibly TRBD1 for D (6 bases). Germline CDR1 reads SEHNR; CDR2 reads FQNEAQ (reference sequence). CDR3 size: 15 residues. Trimming stripped 5 bases from V and 0 bases from J, with 14 bases between. The CDR3: CASSLTGSPSYEQYF. In nucleotides, the CDR3 is TGTGCCAGCAGCCTGACAGGCTCACCCTCCTACGAGCAGTACTTC.

Only a few counts were recorded for this clone. CDR3 nucleotides: TGCGCCAGCAGCTCGCAAACAGGGGCCCTTGCCGGGGAGCTGTTTTTT. This codes for CASSSQTGALAGELFF. The chain carries TRBV5-1 and TRBJ2-2, with 7 nucleotides matching TRBD1. The germline gives CDR1 SGHRS, CDR2 YFSETQ. The CDR3 contains 16 residues. V was clipped by 3 bases and J by 6 bases; unmatched bases: 11.

The chain couples TRBV7-2 to TRBJ2-5; 11 nucleotides align to TRBD1. V lost 7 bases, J lost 5 bases, and 6 bases stayed unmatched. Germline assignment: CDR1 SGHTA and CDR2 FQGNSA. The CDR3 has 14 residues. The CDR3 nucleotides are TGTGCCAGCAACCCCGGGACAGGGGGGGAGACCCAGTACTTC. It translates to CASNPGTGGETQYF.

The chain has TRBV18 and TRBJ2-7; D is uncertain. There are 14 residues in the CDR3. Germline CDR1 reads KGHSH; CDR2 reads LQKENI. Trimming took off 2 bases at V and 5 bases at J, with 13 bases between the two ends. The CDR3 sequence is CASSPSSRGDEQYF. The DNA of the CDR3 is TGTGCCAGCTCACCAAGCTCTAGAGGCGACGAGCAGTACTTC.

The chain is built from TRBV30 and TRBJ2-2, with D uncertain. Trimming took off 5 bases at V and 3 bases at J, with 4 bases between the two ends. The CDR3 totals 11 residues. Per germline, CDR1 GTSNPN and CDR2 SVGIG (reference sequence). CDR3 sequence reads: CAWEYTGELFF. Written as DNA, the CDR3 is TGTGCCTGGGAGTACACCGGGGAGCTGTTTTTT.

The V and J genes are TRBV14 and TRBJ2-3, with 8 bases fitting TRBD2. The length of the CDR3 is 14 residues. The V segment lost 6 bases and the J segment 0 bases; nucleotides outside the gene matches: 2. Germline CDR1 is SGHDN and CDR2 is FVKESK. CDR3 nucleotide sequence: TGTGCCAGCAGAAGACTAGCGAGCACAGATACGCAGTATTTT. Its protein is CASRRLASTDTQYF.

V and J are TRBV6-5 and TRBJ1-6; 9 bases are shared with TRBD1. The V and J ends lost 7 bases and 7 bases, in that order; junction bases with no gene match: 2. The CDR3 extends over 13 amino acids. The V gene's germline CDR1 is MNHEY and CDR2 SVGAGI. DNA for the CDR3: TGTGCCAGCAACACAGGGGGCAATTCACCCCTCCACTTT. It codes for CASNTGGNSPLHF.

This chain links TRBV4-2 with TRBJ1-2; the match to TRBD1 covers 8 bases. The CDR3 runs 20 residues. V lost 1 base, J lost 0 bases, and 16 bases stayed unmatched. Germline V CDR1 and CDR2: LGHNA, YNFKEQ. The CDR3 loop reads CASSQVGLGEDRASNYGYTF. CDR3 nucleotide sequence: TGTGCCAGCAGCCAAGTAGGTTTAGGAGAGGACAGGGCCTCTAACTATGGCTACACCTTC.

The chain carries TRBV7-6 and TRBJ1-5, with unresolved D. V was clipped by 3 bases and J by 4 bases, with 7 bases between them. CDR1 is SGHVS and CDR2 is FNYEAQ in the germline V gene. CDR3 length: 13 amino acids. The CDR3 bases are TGTGCCAGCAGCTTGAGCGGGAATCAGCCCCAGCATTTT. As protein: CASSLSGNQPQHF.

This chain links TRBV10-2 with TRBJ1-4; D is possibly TRBD1 (5 bases). Trimming removed 4 bases from V and 0 bases from J, with 9 bases in between. The CDR3 runs to 15 residues. Germline V CDR1 and CDR2: WSHSY, SAAADI. The CDR3 protein is CASSGAGTTNEKLFF. The CDR3 region has the DNA TGCGCCAGCAGTGGGGCAGGGACAACTAATGAAAAACTGTTTTTT.

CDR3 residues: CASSGTGISYNEQFF. The CDR3 bases are TGCGCCAGCAGCGGGACGGGAATATCCTACAATGAGCAGTTCTTC. The rearrangement uses TRBV10-2 and TRBJ2-1; the D call may be TRBD1 or TRBD2 (5 bases each). The germline V gene encodes CDR1 WSHSY and CDR2 SAAADI. Deletions cut 6 bases from V and 1 base from J, with 13 bases between. The CDR3 loop spans 15 amino acids.

This clone was counted a few times. This rearrangement joins TRBV11-3 to TRBJ2-1, with a possible D match to TRBD2 (5 bases). Deletions cut 4 bases from V and 4 bases from J, with 23 bases between. The length of the CDR3 is 18 residues. Germline V gene sequence: CDR1 SGHNT, CDR2 YENEEA. The CDR3 is CASSSEASGVLGYNEQFF. The DNA for the CDR3 is TGTGCCAGCAGCTCAGAAGCCTCCGGGGTTTTAGGGTACAATGAGCAGTTCTTC.

The genes are TRBV7-9 and TRBJ2-5; D is ambiguous. Germline V gene data show CDR1 as SEHNR and CDR2 as FQNEAQ (reference sequence). CDR3 length equals 14 residues. Trimming pared 7 bases from V and 1 base from J, leaving 13 bases between. This chain's CDR3 is CASTPGFSQETQYF. The CDR3, as DNA: TGTGCCAGCACCCCAGGTTTCAGCCAAGAGACCCAGTACTTC. Using reference TRBV7-9 and TRBJ2-5 for the parts outside the CDR3, the full variable domain is DTGVSQNPRHKITKRGQNVTFRCDPISEHNRLYWYRQTLGQGPEFLTYFQNEAQLEKSRLLSDRFSAERPKGSFSTLEIQRTEQGDSAMYLCASTPGFSQETQYFGPGTRLLVL.